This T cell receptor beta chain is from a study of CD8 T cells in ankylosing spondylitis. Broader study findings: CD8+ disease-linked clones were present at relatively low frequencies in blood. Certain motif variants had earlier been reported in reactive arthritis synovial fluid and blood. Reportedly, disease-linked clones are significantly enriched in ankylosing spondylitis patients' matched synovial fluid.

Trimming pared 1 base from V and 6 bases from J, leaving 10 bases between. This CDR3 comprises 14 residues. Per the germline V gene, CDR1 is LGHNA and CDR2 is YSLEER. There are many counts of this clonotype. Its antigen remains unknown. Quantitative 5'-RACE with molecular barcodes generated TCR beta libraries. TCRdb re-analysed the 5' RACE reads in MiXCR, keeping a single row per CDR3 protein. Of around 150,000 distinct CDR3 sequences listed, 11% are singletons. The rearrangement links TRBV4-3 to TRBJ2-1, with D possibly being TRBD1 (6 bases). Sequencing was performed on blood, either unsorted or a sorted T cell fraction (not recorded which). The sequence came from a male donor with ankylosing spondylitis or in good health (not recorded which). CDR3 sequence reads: CASSQGGQINEQFF. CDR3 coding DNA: TGCGCCAGCAGCCAAGGGGGACAAATCAATGAGCAGTTCTTC.